This entry lists 5 T cell receptor beta chains sequenced from one sample in a study of blood T cell repertoires in COVID-19. Profiling relied on immunoSEQ multiplex PCR, and the TCRdb table lists in-frame clones only, not all of them. This sample carries about 84,000 clones, 80% to 90% of them seen once, and the ten largest clones take roughly 16%. The specimen was peripheral blood. All receptors come from a woman of 80 years or more with acute or convalescent COVID-19.

CDR3 region: CASSSPLTKPLRQGSGSGNTIYF. The CDR3 region has the DNA TGTGCCAGCAGTTCACCCCTAACCAAACCCCTCAGACAGGGATCGGGCTCTGGAAACACCATATATTTT. The rearrangement joins TRBV28 to TRBJ1-3; 7 bases map to TRBD1. The ends lost 4 bases at V and 0 bases at J; junction bases unmatched: 27. The CDR3 has 23 amino acids. The germline V gene encodes CDR1 MDHEN and CDR2 SYDVKM.

The rearrangement links TRBV7-9 to TRBJ1-1; TRBD1 is a possible D gene (5 bases). Germline lookup yields CDR1 SEHNR and CDR2 FQNEAQ (reference sequence). This CDR3 spans 16 amino acids. Trimming left V 3 bases short and J 6 bases short, with 20 bases between. CDR3 sequence: CASSFGGYPPAAEAFF. CDR3 DNA: TGTGCCAGCAGCTTCGGGGGATACCCACCGGCGGCTGAAGCTTTCTTT.

The V gene is TRBV5-1, the J gene TRBJ2-1; 8 bases map to TRBD2. There are 15 residues in the CDR3. With V trimmed by 6 bases and J by 5 bases, 10 bases remained unmatched. CDR1 and CDR2 (germline): SGHRS, YFSETQ. This chain's CDR3 is CASTNSGLDNNEQFF. DNA for the CDR3: TGCGCCAGCACAAATTCGGGACTAGACAACAATGAGCAGTTCTTC.

The V gene is TRBV5-4, the J gene TRBJ2-3; 9 nucleotides line up with TRBD2. The CDR3 loop spans 15 amino acids. J lost 3 bases, V lost 4 bases, and 6 bases had no gene match. The germline V gene has CDR1 SGHNT and CDR2 YYREEE (reference sequence). CDR3 loop: CASSPGTSLTDTQYF. The CDR3 DNA reads as TGTGCCAGCAGCCCCGGGACTAGCCTTACAGATACGCAGTATTTT.

Only a few counts were recorded for this clone. V is TRBV7-9 and J is TRBJ2-7, with 11 bases identical to TRBD2. With 3 bases clipped from V and 6 bases from J, the junction kept 4 bases outside the gene matches. There are 14 residues in the CDR3. Germline V gene sequence: CDR1 SEHNR, CDR2 FQNEAQ (reference sequence). The CDR3 is CASSFPLAGGEQYF. In DNA, the CDR3 is TGTGCCAGCAGCTTTCCCCTAGCGGGGGGCGAGCAGTACTTC.